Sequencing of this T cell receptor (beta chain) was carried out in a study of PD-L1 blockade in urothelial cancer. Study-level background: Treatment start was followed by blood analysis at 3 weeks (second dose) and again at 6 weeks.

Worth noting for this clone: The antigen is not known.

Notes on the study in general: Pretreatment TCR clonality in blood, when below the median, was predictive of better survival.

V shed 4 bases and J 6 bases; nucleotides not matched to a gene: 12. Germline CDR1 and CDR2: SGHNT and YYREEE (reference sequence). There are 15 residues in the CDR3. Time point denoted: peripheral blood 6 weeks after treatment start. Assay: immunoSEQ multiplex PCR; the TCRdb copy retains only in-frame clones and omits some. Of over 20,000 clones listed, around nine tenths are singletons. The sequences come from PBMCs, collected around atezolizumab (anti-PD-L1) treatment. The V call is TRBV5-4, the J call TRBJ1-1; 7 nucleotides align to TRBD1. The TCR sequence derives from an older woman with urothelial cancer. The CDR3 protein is CASSPDFTGAAEAFF. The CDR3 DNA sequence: TGTGCCAGCAGCCCGGACTTTACAGGGGCGGCTGAAGCTTTCTTT.